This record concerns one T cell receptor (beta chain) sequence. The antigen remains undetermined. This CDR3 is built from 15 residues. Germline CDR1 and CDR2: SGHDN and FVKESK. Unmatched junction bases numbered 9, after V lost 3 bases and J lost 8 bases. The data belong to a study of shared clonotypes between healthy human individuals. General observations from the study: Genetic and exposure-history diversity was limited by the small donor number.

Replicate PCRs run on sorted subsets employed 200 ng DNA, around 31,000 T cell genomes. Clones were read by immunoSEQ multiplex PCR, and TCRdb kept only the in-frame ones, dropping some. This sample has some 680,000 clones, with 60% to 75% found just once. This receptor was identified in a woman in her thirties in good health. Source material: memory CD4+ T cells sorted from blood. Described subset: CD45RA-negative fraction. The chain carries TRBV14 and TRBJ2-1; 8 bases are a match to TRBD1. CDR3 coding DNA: TGTGCCAGCAGCCAGGTAACCAAGACAGGGGATGAGCAGTTCTTC. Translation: CASSQVTKTGDEQFF.